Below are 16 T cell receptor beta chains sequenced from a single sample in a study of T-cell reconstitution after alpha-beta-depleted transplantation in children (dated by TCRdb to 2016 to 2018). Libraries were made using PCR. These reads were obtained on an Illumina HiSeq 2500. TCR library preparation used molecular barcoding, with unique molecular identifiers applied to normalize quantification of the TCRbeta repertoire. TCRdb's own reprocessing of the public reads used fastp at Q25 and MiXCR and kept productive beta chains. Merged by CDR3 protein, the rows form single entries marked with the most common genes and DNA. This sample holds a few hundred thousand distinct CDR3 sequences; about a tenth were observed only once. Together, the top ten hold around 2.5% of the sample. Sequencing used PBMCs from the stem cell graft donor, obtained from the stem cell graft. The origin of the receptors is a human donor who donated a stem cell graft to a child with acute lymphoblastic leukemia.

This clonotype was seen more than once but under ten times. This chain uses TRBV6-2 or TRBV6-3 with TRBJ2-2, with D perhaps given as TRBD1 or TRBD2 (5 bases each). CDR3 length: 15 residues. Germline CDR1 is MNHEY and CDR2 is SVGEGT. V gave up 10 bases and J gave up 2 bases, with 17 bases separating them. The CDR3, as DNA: TGTGCCACCTCAACCGGGACCGAAAACACCGGGGAGCTGTTTTTT. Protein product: CATSTGTENTGELFF.

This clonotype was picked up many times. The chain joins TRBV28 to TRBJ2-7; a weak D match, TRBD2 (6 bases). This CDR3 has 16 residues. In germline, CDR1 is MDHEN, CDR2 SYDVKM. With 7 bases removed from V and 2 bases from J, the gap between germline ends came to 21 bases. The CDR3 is CASTLGGATTPYEQYF. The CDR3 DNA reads TGTGCCAGCACGCTTGGCGGGGCTACCACCCCCTACGAGCAGTACTTC.

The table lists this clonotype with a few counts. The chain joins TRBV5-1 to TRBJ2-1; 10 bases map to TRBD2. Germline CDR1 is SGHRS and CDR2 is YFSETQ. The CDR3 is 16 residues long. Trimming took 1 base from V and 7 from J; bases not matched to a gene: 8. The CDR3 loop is CASSLLSGRGPNEQFF. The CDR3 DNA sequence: TGCGCCAGCAGCTTGCTCAGCGGGAGGGGACCGAATGAGCAGTTCTTC.

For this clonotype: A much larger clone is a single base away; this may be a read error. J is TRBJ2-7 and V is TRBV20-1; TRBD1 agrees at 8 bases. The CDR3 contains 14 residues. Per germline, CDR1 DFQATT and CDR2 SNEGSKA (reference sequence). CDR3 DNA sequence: TGCGGTGCTCCGTCCCCGGACAGGGACTACGAGCAGTACTTC. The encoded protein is CGAPSPDRDYEQYF.

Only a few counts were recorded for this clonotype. The CDR3 is CASSLLADAYNEQFF. CDR3 sequence (DNA): TGTGCCAGCAGCTTACTAGCGGACGCGTACAATGAGCAGTTCTTC. The genes are TRBV7-9 and TRBJ2-1; 7 bases map to TRBD2. Germline V gene lookup returns CDR1 SEHNR and CDR2 FQNEAQ (reference sequence). After removal of 2 bases from V and 4 bases from J, the junction contained 5 bases not matched to a gene. The CDR3 runs to 15 residues.

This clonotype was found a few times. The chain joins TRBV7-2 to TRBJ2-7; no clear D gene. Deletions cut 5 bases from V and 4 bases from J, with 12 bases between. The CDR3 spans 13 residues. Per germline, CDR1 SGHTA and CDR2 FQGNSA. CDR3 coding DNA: TGTGCCAGCAGCGGACCGTTTTCGTACGAGCAGTACTTC. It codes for CASSGPFSYEQYF.

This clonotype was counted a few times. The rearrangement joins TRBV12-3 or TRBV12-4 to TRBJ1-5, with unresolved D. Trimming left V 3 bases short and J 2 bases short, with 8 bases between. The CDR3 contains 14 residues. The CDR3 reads CASSFEGGNQPQHF. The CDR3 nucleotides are TGTGCCAGCAGTTTCGAAGGCGGCAATCAGCCCCAGCATTTT.

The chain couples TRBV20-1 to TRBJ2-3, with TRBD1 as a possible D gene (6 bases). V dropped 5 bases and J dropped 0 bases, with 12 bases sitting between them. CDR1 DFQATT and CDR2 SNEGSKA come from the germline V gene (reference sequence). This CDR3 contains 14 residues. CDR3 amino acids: CSAPERGSTDTQYF. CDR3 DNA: TGCAGTGCTCCGGAGAGGGGGAGCACAGATACGCAGTATTTT.

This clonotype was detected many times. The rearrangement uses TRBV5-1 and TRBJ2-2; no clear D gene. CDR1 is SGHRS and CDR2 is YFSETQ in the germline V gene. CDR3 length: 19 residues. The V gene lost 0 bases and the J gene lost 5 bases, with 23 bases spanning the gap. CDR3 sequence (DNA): TGCGCCAGCAGCTTGGGCACCTTTCCCAGCAGAACCCCTACCGGGGAGCTGTTTTTT. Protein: CASSLGTFPSRTPTGELFF.

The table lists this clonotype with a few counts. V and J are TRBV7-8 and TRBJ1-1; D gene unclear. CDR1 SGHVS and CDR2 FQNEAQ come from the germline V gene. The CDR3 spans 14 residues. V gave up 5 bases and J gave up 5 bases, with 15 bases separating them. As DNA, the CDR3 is TGTGCCAGCAGCCCGCGGTCGGGAGGGACTGAAGCTTTCTTT. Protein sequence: CASSPRSGGTEAFF.

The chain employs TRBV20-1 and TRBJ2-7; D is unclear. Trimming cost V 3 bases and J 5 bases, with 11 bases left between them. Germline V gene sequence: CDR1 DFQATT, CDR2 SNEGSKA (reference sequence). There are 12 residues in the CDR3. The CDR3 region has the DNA TGCAGTGCTAGGACGCGGAAGGACGAGCAGTACTTC. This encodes CSARTRKDEQYF.

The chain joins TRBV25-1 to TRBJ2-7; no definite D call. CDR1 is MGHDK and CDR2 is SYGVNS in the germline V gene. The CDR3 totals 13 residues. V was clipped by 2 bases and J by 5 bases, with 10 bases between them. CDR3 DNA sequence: TGTGCCAGCAGTGAAATGGGGTATCACGAGCAGTACTTC. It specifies CASSEMGYHEQYF.

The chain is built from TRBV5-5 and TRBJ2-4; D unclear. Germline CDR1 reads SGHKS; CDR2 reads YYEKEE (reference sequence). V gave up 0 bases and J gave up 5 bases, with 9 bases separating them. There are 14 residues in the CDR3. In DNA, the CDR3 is TGTGCCAGCAGCTTGGGAACGGCTGAAAACATTCAGTACTTC. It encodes CASSLGTAENIQYF.

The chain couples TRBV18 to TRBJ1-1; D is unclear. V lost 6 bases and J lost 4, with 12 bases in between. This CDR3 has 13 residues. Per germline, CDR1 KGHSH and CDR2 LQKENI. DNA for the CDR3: TGTGCCAGCTCTTTGGAGGAGAGCACTGAAGCTTTCTTT. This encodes CASSLEESTEAFF. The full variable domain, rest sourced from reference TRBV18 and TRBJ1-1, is NAGVMQNPRHLVRRRGQEARLRCSPMKGHSHVYWYRQLPEEGLKFMVYLQKENIIDESGMPKERFSAEFPKEGPSILRIQQVVRGDSAAYFCASSLEESTEAFFGQGTRLTVV.

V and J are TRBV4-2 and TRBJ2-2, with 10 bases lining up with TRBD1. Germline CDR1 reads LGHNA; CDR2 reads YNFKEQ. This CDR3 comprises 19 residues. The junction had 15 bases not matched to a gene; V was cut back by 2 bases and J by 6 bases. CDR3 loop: CASSQPTGTGEFDSGELFF. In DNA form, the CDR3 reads TGTGCCAGCAGCCAACCCACCGGGACAGGGGAATTCGACTCCGGGGAGCTGTTTTTT.

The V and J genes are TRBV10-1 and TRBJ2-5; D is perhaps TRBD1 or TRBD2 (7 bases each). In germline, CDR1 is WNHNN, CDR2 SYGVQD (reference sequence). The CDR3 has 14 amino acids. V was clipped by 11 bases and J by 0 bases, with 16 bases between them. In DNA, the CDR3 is TGCGCCCCCAGCGGGACAGCGTACCAAGAGACCCAGTACTTC. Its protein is CAPSGTAYQETQYF.